One sample yielded the 2 T cell receptor beta chains listed below, sequenced in a study of CD4 and CD8 cells across lung adenocarcinoma regions. TCRdb re-derived calls from the PCR reads in MiXCR, one entry per CDR3 protein. Seen here are around 20,000 distinct CDR3 sequences, 54% observed once, and the top ten hold approximately 24%. Sequenced sample: CD8+ T cells from the center of a lung tumor. These receptors all come from a female donor with lung adenocarcinoma. The CD4 and CD8 labels of this study may be unreliable.

V is TRBV7-6 and J is TRBJ2-1; 8 nucleotides line up with TRBD2. This CDR3 region has 15 residues. Germline V gene sequence: CDR1 SGHVS, CDR2 FNYEAQ. V shed 1 base, J shed 4 bases, and the junction held 3 bases outside the gene matches. CDR3 sequence: CASSLGGGRYNEQFF. The CDR3 nucleotides read TGTGCCAGCAGCTTAGGCGGGGGGCGATACAATGAGCAGTTCTTC.

This clonotype was seen a few times. The J gene is TRBJ2-4, the V gene TRBV6-1, with D maybe TRBD1 (7 bases). Looked up from germline, CDR1 is MNHNS and CDR2 is SASEGT. This CDR3 contains 14 residues. CDR3 DNA sequence: TGTGCGGGCCAGGGGGGCGGTGACCCAGAGACGCAGTACTTC. Protein product: CAGQGGGDPETQYF.